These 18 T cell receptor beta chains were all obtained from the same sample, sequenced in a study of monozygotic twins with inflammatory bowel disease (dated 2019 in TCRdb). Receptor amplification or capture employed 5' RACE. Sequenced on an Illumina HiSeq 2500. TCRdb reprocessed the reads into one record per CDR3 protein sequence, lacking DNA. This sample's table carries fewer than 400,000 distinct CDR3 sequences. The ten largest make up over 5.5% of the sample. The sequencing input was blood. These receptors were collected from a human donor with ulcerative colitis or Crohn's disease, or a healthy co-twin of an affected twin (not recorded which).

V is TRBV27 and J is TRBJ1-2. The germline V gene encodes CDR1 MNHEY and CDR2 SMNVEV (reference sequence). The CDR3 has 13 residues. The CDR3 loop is CASSLERDYGYTF.

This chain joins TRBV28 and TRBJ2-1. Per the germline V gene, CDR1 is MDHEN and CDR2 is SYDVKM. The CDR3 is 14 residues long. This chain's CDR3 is CASRAMVPYNEQFF.

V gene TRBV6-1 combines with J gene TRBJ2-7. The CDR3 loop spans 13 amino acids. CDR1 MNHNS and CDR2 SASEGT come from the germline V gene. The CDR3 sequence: CASIVGSSYEQYF.

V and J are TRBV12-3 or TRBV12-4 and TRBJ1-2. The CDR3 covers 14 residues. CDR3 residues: CASSWGSTNYGYTF.

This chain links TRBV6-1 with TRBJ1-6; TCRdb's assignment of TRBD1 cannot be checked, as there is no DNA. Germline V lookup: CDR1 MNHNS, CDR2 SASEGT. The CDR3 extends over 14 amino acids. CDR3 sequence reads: CASSRDSNLGALHF.

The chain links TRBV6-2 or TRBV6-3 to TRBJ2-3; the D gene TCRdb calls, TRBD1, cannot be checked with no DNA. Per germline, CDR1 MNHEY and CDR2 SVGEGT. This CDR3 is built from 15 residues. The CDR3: CASSYVAGGTDTQYF.

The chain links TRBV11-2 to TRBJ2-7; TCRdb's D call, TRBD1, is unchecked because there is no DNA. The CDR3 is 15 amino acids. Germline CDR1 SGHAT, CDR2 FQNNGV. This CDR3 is CASRLGGTGLYEQYF.

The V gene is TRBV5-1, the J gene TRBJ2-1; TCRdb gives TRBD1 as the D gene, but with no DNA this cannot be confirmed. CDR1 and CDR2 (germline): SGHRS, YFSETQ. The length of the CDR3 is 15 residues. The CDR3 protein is CASSGGGQGIDEQFF.

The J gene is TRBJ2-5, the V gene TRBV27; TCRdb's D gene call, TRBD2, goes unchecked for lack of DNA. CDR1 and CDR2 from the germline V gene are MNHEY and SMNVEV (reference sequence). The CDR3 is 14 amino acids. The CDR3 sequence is CASSLRGGRETQYF.

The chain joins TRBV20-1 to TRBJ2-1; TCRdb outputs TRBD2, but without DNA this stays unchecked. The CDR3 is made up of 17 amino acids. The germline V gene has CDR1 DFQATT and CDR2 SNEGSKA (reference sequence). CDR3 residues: CSAPELAGVLSYNEQFF.

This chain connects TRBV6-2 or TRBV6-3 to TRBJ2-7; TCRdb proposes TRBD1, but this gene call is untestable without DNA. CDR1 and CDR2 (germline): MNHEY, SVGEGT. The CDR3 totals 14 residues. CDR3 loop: CASSRDRGTNEQYF.

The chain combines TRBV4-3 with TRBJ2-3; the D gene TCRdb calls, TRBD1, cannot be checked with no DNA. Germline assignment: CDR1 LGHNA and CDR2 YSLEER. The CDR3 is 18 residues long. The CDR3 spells CASSQERTGRSSTDTQYF.

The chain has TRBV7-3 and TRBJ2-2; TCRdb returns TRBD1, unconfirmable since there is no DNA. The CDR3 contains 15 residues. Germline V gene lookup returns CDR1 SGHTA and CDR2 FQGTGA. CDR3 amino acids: CASSLGGQNTGELFF.

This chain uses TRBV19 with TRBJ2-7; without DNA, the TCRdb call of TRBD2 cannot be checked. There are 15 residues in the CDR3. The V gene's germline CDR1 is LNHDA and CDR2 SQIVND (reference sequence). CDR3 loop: CASSPASGRSYEQYF.

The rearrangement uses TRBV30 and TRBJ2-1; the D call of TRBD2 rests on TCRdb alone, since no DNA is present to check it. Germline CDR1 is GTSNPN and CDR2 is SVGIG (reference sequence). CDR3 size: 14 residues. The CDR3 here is CAWSRGGANNEQFF.

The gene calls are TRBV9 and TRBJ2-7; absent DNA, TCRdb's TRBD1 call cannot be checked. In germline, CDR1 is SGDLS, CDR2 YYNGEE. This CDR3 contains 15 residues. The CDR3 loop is CASSSSGAAQYEQYF.

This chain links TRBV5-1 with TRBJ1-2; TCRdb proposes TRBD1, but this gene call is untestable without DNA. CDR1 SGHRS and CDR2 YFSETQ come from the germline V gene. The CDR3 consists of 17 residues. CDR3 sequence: CASSQDPGQPLTMGYTF.

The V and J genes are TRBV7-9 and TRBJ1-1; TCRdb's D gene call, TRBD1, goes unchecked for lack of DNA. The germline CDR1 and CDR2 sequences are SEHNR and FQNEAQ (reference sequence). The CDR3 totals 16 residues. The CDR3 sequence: CASRPQPGQGNTEAFF.